The 16 T cell receptor beta chains in this list originate from one sample, sequenced in a study of Graves' ophthalmopathy and Graves' hyperthyroidism. Using RNA transcripts, the TCR beta CDR3 regions were amplified. Second-round multiplex PCR came after a first-round RT-PCR that employed HTBI primers. MiXCR, run by TCRdb on the multiplex PCR reads, gives a single entry per CDR3 protein. This sample carries 350,000 to 450,000 distinct CDR3 sequences, roughly 18% of them seen once, and the ten largest clones take roughly 1.5%. Sequences were obtained from peripheral blood. The receptors derive from a woman younger than 35 with Graves' ophthalmopathy.

In its sample, this clonotype was seen a few times. This may stem from a read error, because a much larger clone lies one nucleotide away. V gene TRBV19 combines with J gene TRBJ1-5; tentative D call: TRBD1 (6 bases). The CDR3 consists of 15 residues. V gave up 6 bases and J gave up 6 bases, with 18 bases separating them. CDR1 and CDR2 (germline): LNHDA, SQIVND (reference sequence). Written as DNA, the CDR3 is TGTGCCAGTAGGTCGGGACATGGGGCCGGTCAGCCCCAGCATTTT. Translating gives CASRSGHGAGQPQHF.

The table lists this clonotype with many counts. The chain carries TRBV14 and TRBJ2-7; no firm D call. Between the trimmed V and J ends, which lost 6 bases and 2 bases, there was a span of 8 bases. Germline assignment: CDR1 SGHDN and CDR2 FVKESK. The CDR3 sequence is 12 residues long. The CDR3 DNA reads TGTGCCAGCAGTCGGGTCGCCTACGAGCAGTACTTC. Its translation is CASSRVAYEQYF.

V and J are TRBV25-1 and TRBJ1-2; D gene uncertain. Germline V gene lookup returns CDR1 MGHDK and CDR2 SYGVNS. V was shortened by 4 bases and J by 3 bases, with 9 bases between the two germline ends. CDR3 length equals 13 residues. CDR3 sequence reads: CASSGGGHYGYTF. The CDR3 bases are TGTGCCAGCAGTGGCGGCGGACACTATGGCTACACCTTC.

Many counts were recorded for this clonotype. The V call is TRBV6-2 or TRBV6-3, the J call TRBJ2-7; D is perhaps TRBD1 (6 bases). The CDR3 has 17 amino acids. Germline-derived CDR1 and CDR2 are MNHEY and SVGEGT. V was cut by 3 bases and J by 0 bases, with 18 bases left in between. DNA of the CDR3: TGTGCCAGCAGTTATCTAGGGGGAGCCTCACTCTCCTACGAGCAGTACTTC. This translates into CASSYLGGASLSYEQYF.

At least ten counts were recorded for this clonotype. The rearrangement joins TRBV27 to TRBJ1-5, with TRBD1 matching over 7 bases. Trimming cost V 5 bases and J 2 bases; bases outside gene matches: 3. The CDR3 covers 14 residues. From germline, CDR1 is MNHEY and CDR2 SMNVEV (reference sequence). In DNA, the CDR3 is TGTGCCAGCAGTACAGGGGTCGGCAATCAGCCCCAGCATTTT. This encodes CASSTGVGNQPQHF.

This clonotype was detected ten times or more. The CDR3 sequence: CASSLDYGLAGGNQETQYF. CDR3 bases: TGTGCCAGCAGCTTAGATTACGGGCTAGCGGGGGGGAACCAAGAGACCCAGTACTTC. The gene calls are TRBV11-2 and TRBJ2-5; 12 bases line up with TRBD2. The CDR3 has 19 residues. Trimming took 0 bases from V and 0 from J; bases not matched to a gene: 8. Germline V lookup: CDR1 SGHAT, CDR2 FQNNGV.

This chain connects TRBV7-6 to TRBJ1-3; D perhaps matches TRBD1 (5 bases). The CDR3 runs 17 residues. The V gene lost 2 bases and the J gene lost 0 bases, with 14 bases spanning the gap. The germline gives CDR1 SGHVS, CDR2 FNYEAQ. CDR3 sequence (DNA): TGTGCCAGCAGCTTAAATTCTTACGGGGGCTCTGGAAACACCATATATTTT. This sequence encodes CASSLNSYGGSGNTIYF. The full variable domain, its missing parts supplied by reference TRBV7-6 and TRBJ1-3, is GAGVSQSPRYKVTKRGQDVALRCDPISGHVSLYWYRQALGQGPEFLTYFNYEAQQDKSGLPNDRFSAERPEGSISTLTIQRTEQRDSAMYRCASSLNSYGGSGNTIYFGEGSWLTVV.

The sample holds many counts of this clonotype. This chain uses TRBV28 with TRBJ1-5; 8 bases align to TRBD1. The CDR3 has 15 amino acids. V trimming: 5 bases; J trimming: 1 base; junction bases outside the gene matches: 4. The germline gives CDR1 MDHEN, CDR2 SYDVKM. The CDR3 region is CASSLQGVSNQPQHF. Here the CDR3 DNA reads TGTGCCAGCAGTCTACAGGGGGTGAGCAATCAGCCCCAGCATTTT.

At least ten counts were recorded for this clonotype. This sequence joins TRBV20-1 and TRBJ1-3; 7 bases match TRBD1. The CDR3 sequence is 15 residues long. V lost 5 bases to trimming and J lost 4 bases; unmatched junction nucleotides: 11. Germline V lookup: CDR1 DFQATT, CDR2 SNEGSKA (reference sequence). DNA for the CDR3: TGCAGTGCTTTCAAGGTTACAGGGGACGGAAACACCATATATTTT. Translating it yields CSAFKVTGDGNTIYF.

This clonotype was seen a single time. V usage is TRBV12-3 or TRBV12-4 and J usage is TRBJ1-1, with 9 bases lining up with TRBD1. Trimming cost V 7 bases and J 3 bases; bases outside gene matches: 12. This CDR3 contains 16 residues. CDR3 amino acids: CASTPGQGRGDTEAFF. The DNA of the CDR3 is TGTGCCAGCACACCAGGACAGGGGAGAGGAGACACTGAAGCTTTCTTT.

This clonotype has ten or more counts. The chain recombines TRBV20-1 with TRBJ1-2; 8 bases are a match to TRBD1. CDR1 and CDR2 from the germline V gene are DFQATT and SNEGSKA (reference sequence). This CDR3 contains 12 residues. With 5 bases clipped from V and 7 bases from J, the junction kept 6 bases outside the gene matches. The chain's CDR3 is CSAAQGAGGYTF. CDR3 bases: TGCAGTGCTGCGCAGGGGGCCGGTGGCTACACCTTC.

This clonotype has a count of ten or more. The chain employs TRBV7-2 and TRBJ2-5, with D perhaps assigned TRBD1 or TRBD2 (6 bases each). Germline V gene data show CDR1 as SGHTA and CDR2 as FQGNSA. The CDR3 sequence is 15 residues long. Trimming took off 6 bases at V and 1 base at J, with 15 bases between the two ends. CDR3 DNA sequence: TGTGCCAGCAGTCCGGGGGCAACGATCCAAGAGACCCAGTACTTC. Translation: CASSPGATIQETQYF.

This clonotype was picked up many times. The chain recombines TRBV5-1 with TRBJ2-4, with unresolved D. Germline CDR1 SGHRS, CDR2 YFSETQ. The V gene lost 0 bases and the J gene lost 11 bases, with 15 bases spanning the gap. This CDR3 region has 14 residues. The CDR3 reads CASSLDLRRAFQYF. Here the CDR3 DNA reads TGCGCCAGCAGCTTGGATCTCAGGCGAGCATTTCAGTACTTC.

There are many counts of this clonotype. The chain combines TRBV12-3 or TRBV12-4 with TRBJ2-7; D is ambiguous. This CDR3 is 14 amino acids long. The ends were cut back, 5 bases at V and 5 bases at J, with 16 bases in the middle. CDR3 sequence reads: CASSPIKVAHEQYF. The CDR3 DNA reads as TGTGCCAGCAGTCCCATAAAGGTGGCCCACGAGCAGTACTTC.

This clonotype was detected ten times or more. The rearrangement links TRBV6-2 or TRBV6-3 to TRBJ1-2; 7 nucleotides match TRBD1. CDR1 is MNHEY and CDR2 is SVGEGT in the germline V gene. The length of the CDR3 is 14 residues. Trimming took 7 bases from V and 6 from J; bases not matched to a gene: 11. CDR3 loop: CASTKRRQGNGYTF. CDR3 coding DNA: TGTGCCAGCACTAAACGACGACAGGGCAATGGCTACACCTTC.

This clonotype was detected many times. The chain links TRBV28 to TRBJ1-1; 9 bases are a match to TRBD1. Germline assignment: CDR1 MDHEN and CDR2 SYDVKM. The junction had 10 bases not matched to a gene; V was cut back by 6 bases and J by 5 bases. The CDR3 contains 15 residues. CDR3 sequence reads: CASRVLQGAKTEAFF. The CDR3 DNA is TGTGCCAGCAGGGTACTACAGGGGGCGAAAACTGAAGCTTTCTTT.